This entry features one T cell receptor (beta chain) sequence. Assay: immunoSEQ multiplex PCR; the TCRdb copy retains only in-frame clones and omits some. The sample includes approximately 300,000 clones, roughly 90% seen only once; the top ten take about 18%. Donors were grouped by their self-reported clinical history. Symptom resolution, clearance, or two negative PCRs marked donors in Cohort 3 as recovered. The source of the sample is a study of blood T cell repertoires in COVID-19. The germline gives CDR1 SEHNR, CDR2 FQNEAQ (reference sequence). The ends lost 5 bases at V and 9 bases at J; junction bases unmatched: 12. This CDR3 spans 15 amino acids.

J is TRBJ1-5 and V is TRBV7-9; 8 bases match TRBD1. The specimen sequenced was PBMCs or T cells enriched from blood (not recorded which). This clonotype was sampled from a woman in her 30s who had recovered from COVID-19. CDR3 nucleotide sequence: TGTGCCAGCAGCAAGGGTCTGACAGGGGCTGCGCCCCAGCATTTT. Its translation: CASSKGLTGAAPQHF.